This TCR beta chain was captured in a study of Tregs in tolerant kidney transplant recipients. Study observations and caveats: Biological reproducibility was not directly addressed in this study.

V dropped 2 bases and J dropped 5 bases, with 18 bases sitting between them. CDR1 is MNHEY, CDR2 SVGAGI, per germline. The CDR3 spans 16 residues. Turning to this clone: Its cognate antigen is unknown.

Repertoires were generated with immunoSEQ multiplex PCR, while TCRdb's copy carries only in-frame clones and drops some. The sample carries about 240,000 clones, around 81% recorded once. The TCR sequence derives from a human donor in good health. The specimen sequenced was CD4+ T cells from blood. The chain joins TRBV6-5 to TRBJ2-5, with D perhaps matching TRBD1 (7 bases). For the CDR3, the DNA is TGTGCCAGCAGTTACCGAGGGGGCGGGGTCCCGGAGACCCAGTACTTC. Its translation is CASSYRGGGVPETQYF.